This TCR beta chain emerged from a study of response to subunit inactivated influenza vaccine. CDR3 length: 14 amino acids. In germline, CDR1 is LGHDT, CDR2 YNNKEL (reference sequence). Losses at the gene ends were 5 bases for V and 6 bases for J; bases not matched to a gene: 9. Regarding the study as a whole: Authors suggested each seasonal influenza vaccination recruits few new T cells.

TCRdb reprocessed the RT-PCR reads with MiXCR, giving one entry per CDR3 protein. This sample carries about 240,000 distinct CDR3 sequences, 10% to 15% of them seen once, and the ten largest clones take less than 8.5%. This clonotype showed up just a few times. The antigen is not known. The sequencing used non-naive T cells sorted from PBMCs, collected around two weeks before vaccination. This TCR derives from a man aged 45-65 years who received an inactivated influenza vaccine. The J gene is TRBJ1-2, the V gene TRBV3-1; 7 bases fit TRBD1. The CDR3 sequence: CASSSQATGHGYTF. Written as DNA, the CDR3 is TGTGCCAGCAGCTCTCAGGCGACAGGGCATGGCTACACCTTC.